These 29 T cell receptor beta chains originate from one sample sequenced in a study of blood T cell repertoires in COVID-19. The data were produced by immunoSEQ multiplex PCR, yet TCRdb's version contains in-frame clones alone and is incomplete. The sample contains 250,000 to 300,000 clones, approximately 80% of which appear only once. Input material: peripheral blood. The receptors derive from a man in his 60s with acute or convalescent COVID-19.

The chain couples TRBV5-1 to TRBJ2-3, with 13 bases aligning to TRBD2. The CDR3 contains 14 residues. CDR1 SGHRS and CDR2 YFSETQ come from the germline V gene. Germline trimming cut 4 bases from V and 14 bases from J; bases unmatched to any gene: 10. This CDR3 reads CASSLGTSGNVWYF. The CDR3 DNA reads TGCGCCAGCAGCCTTGGGACTAGCGGGAACGTCTGGTATTTT.

The V and J genes are TRBV18 and TRBJ2-2; maybe TRBD1 (5 bases). Trimming shortened V by 6 bases and J by 1 base, and 15 bases separated the two germline ends. This CDR3 spans 16 amino acids. In germline, CDR1 is KGHSH, CDR2 LQKENI. This chain's CDR3 is CASSRSARVNTGELFF. In DNA, the CDR3 is TGTGCCAGCTCGCGGTCAGCCAGGGTGAACACCGGGGAGCTGTTTTTT.

The V call is TRBV5-1, the J call TRBJ1-4; 7 nucleotides agree with TRBD1. Germline CDR1 SGHRS, CDR2 YFSETQ. The CDR3 is 14 residues long. V was clipped by 4 bases and J by 4 bases; unmatched bases: 4. The CDR3 DNA reads as TGCGCCAGCAGCATGACAGGGCGTAATGAAAAACTGTTTTTT. Its translation is CASSMTGRNEKLFF.

This clone was found a few times. V gene TRBV5-5 combines with J gene TRBJ2-5, with D maybe TRBD2 (5 bases). Germline CDR1 reads SGHKS; CDR2 reads YYEKEE (reference sequence). The CDR3 has 13 residues. The V and J ends lost 4 bases and 6 bases respectively, with 13 bases between them. The CDR3 bases are TGTGCCAGCAGCCCCCTGGACGGGAAGACCCAGTACTTC. Encoded protein: CASSPLDGKTQYF. The whole variable domain, remainder taken from reference TRBV5-5 and TRBJ2-5, is DAGVTQSPTHLIKTRGQQVTLRCSPISGHKSVSWYQQVLGQGPQFIFQYYEKEERGRGNFPDRFSARQFPNYSSELNVNALLLGDSALYLCASSPLDGKTQYFGPGTRLLVL.

The chain has TRBV5-1 and TRBJ2-5; TRBD2 matches 7 bases. The CDR3 spans 15 residues. J gave up 5 bases and V 5 bases, and 12 bases lay outside the gene matches. CDR1 is SGHRS, CDR2 YFSETQ, per germline. The CDR3, as DNA: TGCGCCAGCAGTTTGACGGGAGGAACGGGGGAGACCCAGTACTTC. Its translation: CASSLTGGTGETQYF.

This sequence joins TRBV4-1 and TRBJ2-1; 10 bases fit TRBD1. The CDR3 spans 15 residues. J lost 9 bases, V lost 3 bases, and 8 bases had no gene match. Germline CDR1 is MGHRA and CDR2 is YSYEKL. The CDR3 loop reads CASSHWTGGTTEQFF. CDR3 coding DNA: TGCGCCAGCAGCCACTGGACAGGGGGGACAACTGAGCAGTTCTTC.

The chain uses TRBV3-1 (or the pseudogene TRBV3-2) and TRBJ2-1; 8 bases map to TRBD1. The CDR3 sequence is 15 residues long. The junction had 13 bases not matched to a gene; V was cut back by 8 bases and J by 7 bases. Germline V gene data show CDR1 as LGHDT and CDR2 as YNNKEL (reference sequence). CDR3 loop: CASGEWRRGLNEQFF. DNA for the CDR3: TGTGCCAGCGGAGAGTGGCGCAGGGGGCTTAATGAGCAGTTCTTC.

The rearrangement links TRBV28 to TRBJ2-3; D may be TRBD2 (5 bases). The germline V gene encodes CDR1 MDHEN and CDR2 SYDVKM. Trimming took off 7 bases at V and 0 bases at J, with 11 bases between the two ends. This CDR3 is 14 amino acids long. Here the CDR3 DNA reads TGTGCCAGCAAATTGGGCGGGAGCACAGATACGCAGTATTTT. Its protein is CASKLGGSTDTQYF.

A note on this clone: This CDR3 is also generated by other DNA sequences in the sample. CDR3 loop: CASSLATGNTEAFF. The CDR3 DNA reads as TGTGCCAGCAGCTTAGCGACAGGGAACACTGAAGCTTTCTTT. This chain connects TRBV7-8 to TRBJ1-1; perhaps TRBD1 as D (6 bases). The CDR3 sequence is 14 residues long. CDR1 is SGHVS, CDR2 FQNEAQ, per germline. Trimming took 0 bases from V and 1 from J, leaving 6 bases between them. Full variable domain (missing parts from reference TRBV7-8 and TRBJ1-1): GAGVSQSPRYKVAKRGQDVALRCDPISGHVSLFWYQQALGQGPEFLTYFQNEAQLDKSGLPSDRFFAERPEGSVSTLKIQRTQQEDSAVYLCASSLATGNTEAFFGQGTRLTVV.

This rearrangement joins TRBV6-6 to TRBJ2-5, with 9 bases lining up with TRBD1. Losses at the gene ends were 5 bases for V and 2 bases for J; bases not matched to a gene: 12. In germline, CDR1 is MNHNY, CDR2 SVGAGI (reference sequence). CDR3 length: 17 amino acids. Here the CDR3 reads CASSPGTGWVPQETQYF. CDR3 in DNA: TGTGCCAGCAGTCCCGGGACAGGGTGGGTTCCTCAAGAGACCCAGTACTTC.

The chain is built from TRBV6-5 and TRBJ1-2; weak D call: TRBD1 (5 bases). V lost 2 bases and J lost 0, with 10 bases in between. The CDR3 is 15 residues long. Germline V gene data show CDR1 as MNHEY and CDR2 as SVGAGI. CDR3 sequence reads: CASSYGAASNYGYTF. DNA of the CDR3: TGTGCCAGCAGTTACGGGGCAGCTTCTAACTATGGCTACACCTTC.

The rearrangement links TRBV2 to TRBJ2-2; TRBD2 might be the D (5 bases). V lost 3 bases and J lost 0, with 17 bases in between. There are 18 residues in the CDR3. Germline loops: CDR1 SNHLY, CDR2 FYNNEI. CDR3 residues: CASSDPTDYSTNTGELFF. The CDR3 nucleotides read TGTGCCAGCAGTGACCCAACAGACTACTCTACGAACACCGGGGAGCTGTTTTTT.

CDR3 protein: CASSLSGLGPQETQYF. The CDR3, as DNA: TGTGCCAGCAGTTTATCGGGACTAGGCCCCCAAGAGACCCAGTACTTC. V gene TRBV28 combines with J gene TRBJ2-5; TRBD2 matches 8 bases. Germline V gives CDR1 MDHEN, CDR2 SYDVKM. The CDR3 contains 16 residues. Unmatched junction bases numbered 5, after V lost 1 base and J lost 1 base.

V usage is TRBV7-3 and J usage is TRBJ2-3, with a tentative D call TRBD1 (6 bases). From germline, CDR1 is SGHTA and CDR2 FQGTGA. The V and J ends lost 4 bases and 5 bases respectively, with 19 bases between them. The CDR3 length is 16 residues. The CDR3 DNA reads TGTGCCAGCAGCTCGGGACGTGGGGGCACACAAGATACGCAGTATTTT. Translating gives CASSSGRGGTQDTQYF.

Comment on this clone: The junction and the germline gene differ at one end; a read error may be behind it. The rearrangement links TRBV27 to TRBJ2-7; TRBD1 matches at 8 bases. This CDR3 contains 13 residues. CDR1 is MNHEY, CDR2 SMNVEV, per germline (reference sequence). CDR3 bases: TGTGCCGGCAGAACGACAGGGGCCTACGAGCAGTACTTC. As protein: CAGRTTGAYEQYF.

The rearrangement links TRBV2 to TRBJ1-2; D unclear. V was cut by 1 base and J by 4 bases, with 13 bases left in between. Germline values: CDR1 SNHLY, CDR2 FYNNEI. This CDR3 contains 15 residues. The CDR3 DNA follows: TGTGCCAGCAGTGAAGGGAGGGCAGACCTCTATGGCTACACCTTC. Its protein product is CASSEGRADLYGYTF. Combining the CDR3 with reference TRBV2 and TRBJ1-2 gives the whole variable domain EPEVTQTPSHQVTQMGQEVILRCVPISNHLYFYWYRQILGQKVEFLVSFYNNEISEKSEIFDDQFSVERPDGSNFTLKIRSTKLEDSAMYFCASSEGRADLYGYTFGSGTRLTVV.

This chain connects TRBV5-8 to TRBJ1-1, with 7 bases matching TRBD1. V was clipped by 5 bases and J by 6 bases; unmatched bases: 13. The CDR3 length is 15 residues. CDR1 is SGHTS and CDR2 is YDEGEE in the germline V gene. CDR3 nucleotide sequence: TGTGCCAGCAGTCTTACAGGGGTACAAAGGTCTGAAGCTTTCTTT. Protein sequence: CASSLTGVQRSEAFF.

The chain has TRBV5-1 and TRBJ2-4; 9 bases agree with TRBD1. V was pared by 8 bases and J by 4 bases, with 1 base of the junction left unmatched. From germline, CDR1 is SGHRS and CDR2 YFSETQ. This CDR3 has 12 residues. The CDR3: CASGTGKNIQYF. The CDR3 DNA sequence: TGCGCCAGTGGGACAGGGAAAAACATTCAGTACTTC.

This clone was counted a single time. The chain employs TRBV9 and TRBJ2-1, with D tentatively TRBD1 (6 bases). This CDR3 region has 15 residues. Germline V CDR1 and CDR2: SGDLS, YYNGEE. Trimming took 2 bases from V and 4 from J, leaving 13 bases between them. CDR3 nucleotides: TGTGCCAGCAGCGTTATGCCTACAGGGTACAATGAGCAGTTCTTC. It is translated as CASSVMPTGYNEQFF.

The chain has TRBV6-1 and TRBJ2-2; D is possibly TRBD1 (6 bases). Deletions cut 3 bases from V and 5 bases from J, with 13 bases between. CDR3 length equals 15 residues. From germline, CDR1 is MNHNS and CDR2 SASEGT. DNA for the CDR3: TGTGCCAGCAGTGATCACAGGGCAAGAACCGGGGAGCTGTTTTTT. Its protein is CASSDHRARTGELFF.

This clone was observed a few times. This chain connects TRBV6-2 or TRBV6-3 to TRBJ2-7; TRBD2 matches at 10 bases. The length of the CDR3 is 14 residues. V was clipped by 7 bases and J by 1 base; unmatched bases: 4. CDR1 is MNHEY and CDR2 is SVGEGT in the germline V gene. Here the CDR3 DNA reads TGTGCCAGCACCCCAGCGGGAGGGTCCTACGAGCAGTACTTC. The encoded protein is CASTPAGGSYEQYF.

V gene TRBV11-3 combines with J gene TRBJ2-1; D not resolved. The CDR3 spans 14 residues. CDR1 and CDR2 from the germline V gene are SGHNT and YENEEA. Between the trimmed V and J ends, which lost 4 bases and 4 bases, there was a span of 11 bases. The CDR3 nucleotides are TGTGCCAGCAGCTCCCGCTACCCTTACAATGAGCAGTTCTTC. This gives the protein CASSSRYPYNEQFF.

J is TRBJ2-7 and V is TRBV6-2 or TRBV6-3; 8 bases line up with TRBD2. The CDR3 sequence is 18 residues long. The V gene end was trimmed by 0 bases and the J gene end by 2 bases; junction bases not matched to a gene: 12. The V gene's germline CDR1 is MNHEY and CDR2 SVGEGT. For the CDR3, the DNA is TGTGCCAGCAGTTACTCAGGGAGGGGGACTAGAAGGACCTACGAGCAGTACTTC. Translation gives CASSYSGRGTRRTYEQYF.

The chain links TRBV18 to TRBJ2-1; TRBD2 might be the D (5 bases). The germline V gene has CDR1 KGHSH and CDR2 LQKENI. V was pared by 2 bases and J by 5 bases, with 16 bases between. The CDR3 totals 16 residues. This chain's CDR3 is CASSPGASGLDNEQFF. CDR3 in DNA: TGTGCCAGCTCACCAGGAGCTTCAGGACTCGACAATGAGCAGTTCTTC.

In DNA, the CDR3 is TGCGCCAGACACGACACTGAAGCTTTCTTT. Translation gives CARHDTEAFF. The chain couples TRBV10-2 to TRBJ1-1; D gene unclear. Germline assignment: CDR1 WSHSY and CDR2 SAAADI. This CDR3 region has 10 residues. V gave up 9 bases and J gave up 3 bases, with 5 bases separating them.

This chain joins TRBV7-2 and TRBJ1-1; D might be TRBD1 (6 bases). V gave up 5 bases and J gave up 4 bases, with 17 bases separating them. Looked up from germline, CDR1 is SGHTA and CDR2 is FQGNSA. The CDR3 consists of 15 residues. For the CDR3, the DNA is TGTGCCAGCAGCCAGAGGGGGGGAAGGTTCACTGAAGCTTTCTTT. Translation gives CASSQRGGRFTEAFF.

The chain uses TRBV6-5 and TRBJ2-7; D unresolved. The germline V gene encodes CDR1 MNHEY and CDR2 SVGAGI. The V gene lost 0 bases and the J gene lost 1 base, with 10 bases spanning the gap. This CDR3 has 15 residues. The DNA of the CDR3 is TGTGCCAGCAGTTACTCCAGGCTTCCTTCCTACGAGCAGTACTTC. Residues: CASSYSRLPSYEQYF.

As for this clone: Other DNA sequences in the same sample also yield this CDR3. V is TRBV18 and J is TRBJ2-7, with TRBD2 matching over 10 bases. Germline values: CDR1 KGHSH, CDR2 LQKENI. This CDR3 is 15 amino acids long. After removal of 3 bases from V and 3 bases from J, the junction contained 5 bases not matched to a gene. The CDR3 DNA reads TGTGCCAGCTCACCGCTAGCGGGAGCGAACTACGAGCAGTACTTC. Protein sequence: CASSPLAGANYEQYF. The complete variable domain, with remaining parts taken from reference TRBV18 and TRBJ2-7, reads NAGVMQNPRHLVRRRGQEARLRCSPMKGHSHVYWYRQLPEEGLKFMVYLQKENIIDESGMPKERFSAEFPKEGPSILRIQQVVRGDSAAYFCASSPLAGANYEQYFGPGTRLTVT.

The chain couples TRBV4-1 to TRBJ1-2; 10 bases match TRBD1. CDR3 size: 18 residues. CDR1 and CDR2 from the germline V gene are MGHRA and YSYEKL. V lost 4 bases, J lost 4 bases, and 15 bases stayed unmatched. CDR3 sequence reads: CASSREGATGGSSYGYTF. The CDR3 DNA reads TGCGCCAGCAGCCGAGAAGGGGCGACAGGGGGCTCTTCCTATGGCTACACCTTC.